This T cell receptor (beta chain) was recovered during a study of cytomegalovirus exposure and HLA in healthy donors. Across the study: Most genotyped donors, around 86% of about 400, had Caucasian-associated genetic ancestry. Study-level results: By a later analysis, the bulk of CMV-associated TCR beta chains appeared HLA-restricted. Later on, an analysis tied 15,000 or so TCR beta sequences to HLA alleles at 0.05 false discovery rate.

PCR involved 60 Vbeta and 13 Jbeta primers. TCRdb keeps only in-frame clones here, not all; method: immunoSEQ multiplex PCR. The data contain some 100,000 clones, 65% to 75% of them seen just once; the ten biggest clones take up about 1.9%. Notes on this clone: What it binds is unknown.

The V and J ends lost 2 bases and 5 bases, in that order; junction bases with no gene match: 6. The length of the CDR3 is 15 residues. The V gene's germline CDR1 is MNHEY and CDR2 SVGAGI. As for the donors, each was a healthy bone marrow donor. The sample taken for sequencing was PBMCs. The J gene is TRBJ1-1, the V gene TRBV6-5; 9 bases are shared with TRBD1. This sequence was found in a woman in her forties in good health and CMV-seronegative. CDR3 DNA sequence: TGTGCCAGCAGTTACGAGACAGGGGGAAATACTGAAGCTTTCTTT. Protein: CASSYETGGNTEAFF.